A single sample is the source of the 23 T cell receptor beta chains below, sequenced in a study of shared T cell receptors in the human thymus. Data came from immunoSEQ multiplex PCR; TCRdb stores just in-frame clones and leaves some out. The sample has over 65,000 clones; about 95% are singletons. Sequencing was carried out using thymocytes. These receptors were obtained from a human donor.

The chain is built from TRBV7-9 and TRBJ2-5; 7 nucleotides line up with TRBD1. CDR3 size: 13 residues. The germline V gene has CDR1 SEHNR and CDR2 FQNEAQ (reference sequence). V shed 6 bases, J shed 7 bases, and the junction held 8 bases outside the gene matches. CDR3 DNA sequence: TGTGCCAGCAGTGATACAGGGGAAGCGACCCAGTACTTC. This gives the protein CASSDTGEATQYF.

The chain combines TRBV2 with TRBJ1-5, with D perhaps TRBD1 (6 bases). CDR3 length equals 20 residues. V lost 2 bases and J lost 0, with 23 bases in between. Per the germline V gene, CDR1 is SNHLY and CDR2 is FYNNEI. CDR3 nucleotide sequence: TGTGCCAGCAGTGAATCACGTTTATTTACAGGGCATTATAGCAATCAGCCCCAGCATTTT. Protein product: CASSESRLFTGHYSNQPQHF.

J is TRBJ1-6 and V is TRBV27; D is perhaps TRBD1 (6 bases). The CDR3 sequence is 15 residues long. V was cut by 8 bases and J by 4 bases, with 15 bases left in between. The germline V gene has CDR1 MNHEY and CDR2 SMNVEV (reference sequence). CDR3 sequence (DNA): TGTGCCAGCCGCCCAGGGGACCTTTATAATTCACCCCTCCACTTT. Translating it yields CASRPGDLYNSPLHF.

The J gene is TRBJ2-4, the V gene TRBV28; 10 positions agree with TRBD1. V lost 0 bases, J lost 3 bases, and 5 bases stayed unmatched. Germline V CDR1 and CDR2: MDHEN, SYDVKM. This CDR3 has 17 residues. The CDR3 DNA is TGTGCCAGCAGTTTATGGGGGACAGGGGACGACAAAAACATTCAGTACTTC. Translating gives CASSLWGTGDDKNIQYF.

Only one count was recorded for this clone. The V gene is TRBV7-2, the J gene TRBJ2-7; 7 nucleotides line up with TRBD1. This CDR3 contains 15 residues. Germline CDR1 reads SGHTA; CDR2 reads FQGNSA. V gave up 5 bases and J gave up 0 bases; unmatched junction bases: 7. The CDR3 coding sequence is TGTGCCAGCAGCCAGGACAGGCGCCCCTCCTACGAGCAGTACTTC. As protein: CASSQDRRPSYEQYF.

The CDR3 spells CASSQEVPGEGRETQYF. The CDR3 nucleotides are TGCGCCAGCAGCCAAGAGGTACCGGGGGAAGGGCGAGAGACCCAGTACTTC. The chain links TRBV4-1 to TRBJ2-5, with a tentative D call TRBD2 (6 bases). The CDR3 loop spans 17 amino acids. V lost 0 bases, J lost 4 bases, and 18 bases lay in between. Germline values: CDR1 MGHRA, CDR2 YSYEKL.

This clone occurred once. This chain joins TRBV11-2 and TRBJ1-3, with unresolved D. Between the trimmed V and J ends, which lost 3 bases and 1 base, there was a span of 16 bases. Germline V gene lookup returns CDR1 SGHAT and CDR2 FQNNGV. The CDR3 contains 17 residues. As DNA, the CDR3 is TGTGCCAGCAGCTTGGAATACAAAACTCTTTCTGGAAACACCATATATTTT. It is translated as CASSLEYKTLSGNTIYF.

The chain combines TRBV11-2 with TRBJ1-5, with D uncertain. V lost 1 base to trimming and J lost 0 bases, with 7 bases between them. This CDR3 spans 15 amino acids. Germline assignment: CDR1 SGHAT and CDR2 FQNNGV. The CDR3 DNA reads as TGTGCCAGCAGCTTAGGAGAAGGTAGCAATCAGCCCCAGCATTTT. It translates to CASSLGEGSNQPQHF.

The V and J genes are TRBV10-3 and TRBJ1-6; possibly TRBD1 for D (5 bases). Trimming took 0 bases from V and 5 from J, leaving 11 bases between them. This CDR3 region has 16 residues. Per the germline V gene, CDR1 is ENHRY and CDR2 is SYGVKD. CDR3 in DNA: TGTGCCATCAGTGAGTCGACTAGGGGTCATAATTCACCCCTCCACTTT. Translation: CAISESTRGHNSPLHF.

This chain connects TRBV19 to TRBJ2-7, with TRBD2 identical over 11 bases. J gave up 1 base and V 4 bases, and 6 bases lay outside the gene matches. The germline V gene encodes CDR1 LNHDA and CDR2 SQIVND (reference sequence). The CDR3 runs to 16 residues. The CDR3 DNA follows: TGTGCCAGTAGTACGCCGGGACTAGCGGATTCCTACGAGCAGTACTTC. Its protein product is CASSTPGLADSYEQYF.

The CDR3 protein is CASSTDRVNEQYF. The CDR3 DNA reads as TGTGCCAGCAGTACAGACAGGGTCAACGAGCAGTACTTC. V and J are TRBV28 and TRBJ2-7; 7 bases are shared with TRBD1. J lost 5 bases, V lost 5 bases, and 6 bases had no gene match. The CDR3 has 13 residues. Germline V gene data show CDR1 as MDHEN and CDR2 as SYDVKM.

This rearrangement joins TRBV6-5 to TRBJ1-2; D gene ambiguous. The CDR3 runs to 13 residues. V lost 1 base, J lost 10 bases, and 13 bases lay in between. Germline lookup yields CDR1 MNHEY and CDR2 SVGAGI. Here the CDR3 DNA reads TGTGCCAGCAGTTACTGGGTGTCAATTTTCTACACCTTC. Translated: CASSYWVSIFYTF.

The chain combines TRBV14 with TRBJ1-3; 9 positions match TRBD1. The CDR3 is 17 residues long. The V gene end was trimmed by 0 bases and the J gene end by 4 bases; junction bases not matched to a gene: 7. The germline V gene has CDR1 SGHDN and CDR2 FVKESK. The CDR3 loop reads CASSQDLHRGPGNTIYF. In DNA, the CDR3 is TGTGCCAGCAGCCAAGATCTTCACAGGGGGCCGGGAAACACCATATATTTT. The complete variable domain, with remaining parts taken from reference TRBV14 and TRBJ1-3, reads EAGVTQFPSHSVIEKGQTVTLRCDPISGHDNLYWYRRVMGKEIKFLLHFVKESKQDESGMPNNRFLAERTGGTYSTLKVQPAELEDSGVYFCASSQDLHRGPGNTIYFGEGSWLTVV.

The chain links TRBV5-1 to TRBJ2-1; TRBD2 matches 10 bases. The CDR3 sequence is 20 residues long. V lost 1 base to trimming and J lost 4 bases; unmatched junction nucleotides: 17. In germline, CDR1 is SGHRS, CDR2 YFSETQ. The CDR3 bases are TGCGCCAGCAGCTTGTATTTCGGAGCGGTACCTAGCGGGGGTTACAATGAGCAGTTCTTC. This gives the protein CASSLYFGAVPSGGYNEQFF.

The chain uses TRBV5-1 and TRBJ1-3; D uncertain. The CDR3 sequence is 16 residues long. Germline assignment: CDR1 SGHRS and CDR2 YFSETQ. V was pared by 1 base and J by 0 bases, with 11 bases between. CDR3 in amino acids: CASSLIFRGSGNTIYF. For the CDR3, the DNA is TGCGCCAGCAGCTTGATCTTTCGGGGCTCTGGAAACACCATATATTTT.

V is TRBV7-2 and J is TRBJ2-7, with TRBD1 matching 7 bases. Unmatched junction bases numbered 5, after V lost 5 bases and J lost 1 base. From germline, CDR1 is SGHTA and CDR2 FQGNSA. The length of the CDR3 is 14 residues. CDR3: CASSPGQRSYEQYF. For the CDR3, the DNA is TGTGCCAGCAGCCCGGGACAGAGATCCTACGAGCAGTACTTC.

This clone has just one count. V and J are TRBV9 and TRBJ1-1, with 8 bases aligning to TRBD1. The length of the CDR3 is 16 residues. Germline lookup yields CDR1 SGDLS and CDR2 YYNGEE. Trimming removed 3 bases from V and 3 bases from J; junction bases left unmatched: 10. CDR3 amino acids: CASSGKETGVDTEAFF. The CDR3 bases are TGTGCCAGCAGCGGAAAGGAGACAGGGGTGGACACTGAAGCTTTCTTT.

This rearrangement joins TRBV4-1 to TRBJ1-3; 8 positions agree with TRBD1. Germline values: CDR1 MGHRA, CDR2 YSYEKL. V shed 5 bases and J 5 bases; nucleotides not matched to a gene: 14. CDR3 size: 17 residues. CDR3 in amino acids: CASSAGRGPDRRNTIYF. The CDR3, as DNA: TGCGCCAGCAGCGCGGGCAGGGGGCCGGACAGAAGAAACACCATATATTTT.

V is TRBV25-1 and J is TRBJ1-1, with D maybe TRBD1 (6 bases). Trimming cost V 4 bases and J 6 bases, with 24 bases left between them. The length of the CDR3 is 17 residues. The germline gives CDR1 MGHDK, CDR2 SYGVNS. In DNA form, the CDR3 reads TGTGCCAGCAGTGGAGGCCCTCCCGAGGCAGGGGATCCTGAAGCTTTCTTT. Translated, it gives CASSGGPPEAGDPEAFF.

The chain recombines TRBV28 with TRBJ2-7; 9 bases are a match to TRBD2. The V and J ends lost 3 bases and 1 base, in that order; junction bases with no gene match: 4. Germline lookup yields CDR1 MDHEN and CDR2 SYDVKM. The CDR3 runs to 15 residues. The CDR3 nucleotides read TGTGCCAGCAGTTTCAGCGGGGGGCCTTCCTACGAGCAGTACTTC. Translation gives CASSFSGGPSYEQYF.

The chain carries TRBV6-5 and TRBJ2-7; the D is unclear. V lost 5 bases to trimming and J lost 5 bases, with 10 bases between them. The CDR3 has 12 residues. Germline values: CDR1 MNHEY, CDR2 SVGAGI. In DNA form, the CDR3 reads TGTGCCAGCAGTCATTACGGGCACGAGCAGTACTTC. Amino acid sequence: CASSHYGHEQYF.

This chain joins TRBV6-5 and TRBJ2-1, with TRBD1 as a possible D gene (5 bases). The CDR3 is made up of 15 amino acids. V was shortened by 2 bases and J by 4 bases, with 12 bases between the two germline ends. Germline values: CDR1 MNHEY, CDR2 SVGAGI. CDR3: CASSYATANYNEQFF. DNA of the CDR3: TGTGCCAGCAGTTACGCGACAGCGAATTACAATGAGCAGTTCTTC.

The J gene is TRBJ2-4, the V gene TRBV4-1; D is unresolved. CDR3 size: 19 residues. CDR1 and CDR2 from the germline V gene are MGHRA and YSYEKL. Trimming took off 0 bases at V and 0 bases at J, with 18 bases between the two ends. The CDR3, as DNA: TGCGCCAGCAGCCAAGATTTTATGGGTATGGCACTAGCCAAAAACATTCAGTACTTC. It specifies CASSQDFMGMALAKNIQYF.